The 30 T cell receptor beta chains listed next were all sequenced from one sample in a study of beta chain features in type 1 diabetes (dated by TCRdb to 2017 to 2018). The protocol used for the library was the immunoSEQ multiplex PCR assay. The High Capacity cDNA Reverse Transcription Kit was used to reverse transcribe all of the isolated RNA, meaning that expressed TCRB transcripts were what got sequenced. TCRdb holds this immuneACCESS table with in-frame rearrangements only. Some clones are missing; in checked studies, unresolved V genes explain under half, and the rest has no known cause. This sample lists 250,000 to 350,000 clones; 14% were detected once. The biggest ten clones account for about 6.6% of the sample. Input material: central memory CD4+ T cells from blood. The receptors originated from a man aged 25 to 40 in good health.

This clone has a handful of counts. V is TRBV5-4 and J is TRBJ2-7, with 12 positions matching TRBD1. The V gene end was trimmed by 2 bases and the J gene end by 6 bases; junction bases not matched to a gene: 6. CDR1 is SGHNT, CDR2 YYREEE, per germline (reference sequence). There are 15 residues in the CDR3. CDR3 DNA sequence: TGTGCCAGCAGCTTTGGGGACAGGGGGCGCCTCGAGCAGTACTTC. Its protein product is CASSFGDRGRLEQYF.

This rearrangement joins TRBV2 to TRBJ1-1; TRBD1 matches 7 bases. Germline CDR1 is SNHLY and CDR2 is FYNNEI. The CDR3 sequence is 14 residues long. Trimming cost V 4 bases and J 4 bases; bases outside gene matches: 6. In DNA, the CDR3 is TGTGCCAGCAGTGGACAGGGTCTCGGCACTGAAGCTTTCTTT. Amino acids: CASSGQGLGTEAFF.

This clone was observed a handful of times. The chain uses TRBV14 and TRBJ2-2; possible D gene TRBD2, 6 bases. The length of the CDR3 is 18 residues. Trimming took 5 bases from V and 5 from J, leaving 24 bases between them. Germline V CDR1 and CDR2: SGHDN, FVKESK. In DNA, the CDR3 is TGTGCCAGCAGCTGGGCTTTAAGTTGGAGCGGGCCAACCGGGGAGCTGTTTTTT. Amino acids: CASSWALSWSGPTGELFF.

This clone was counted only a few times. The chain uses TRBV19 and TRBJ1-1; 7 nucleotides line up with TRBD1. The CDR3 extends over 15 amino acids. The J segment lost 7 bases and the V segment lost 3 bases, leaving 11 bases of the junction unmatched. Germline V CDR1 and CDR2: LNHDA, SQIVND (reference sequence). Here the CDR3 DNA reads TGTGCCAGTAGTATTAGGGGAGGGGGCGTTGGTGAAGCTTTCTTT. This gives the protein CASSIRGGGVGEAFF.

This clone was counted only a few times. A far larger clone is only one base removed, so a read error is likely. This sample includes further DNA sequences coding for the same CDR3. The chain employs TRBV7-7 and TRBJ2-5; the match to TRBD2 covers 8 bases. Germline V gives CDR1 SSHAT, CDR2 FNYEAQ (reference sequence). The CDR3 contains 17 residues. CDR3 sequence reads: CASSRGSSGGAKETQYF. The DNA of the CDR3 is TGTGCGAGCAGCCGCGGGTCCTCCGGGGGGGCTAAAGAGACCCAGTACTTC.

The chain joins TRBV5-5 to TRBJ1-2, with a tentative D call TRBD1 (6 bases). Germline CDR1 SGHKS, CDR2 YYEKEE (reference sequence). V gave up 7 bases and J gave up 8 bases, with 15 bases separating them. The CDR3 runs 12 residues. The CDR3: CASSSGALGYTF. The CDR3 region has the DNA TGTGCCAGCTCATCAGGGGCGCTGGGCTACACCTTC.

The rearrangement uses TRBV6-5 and TRBJ2-7, with 10 bases aligning to TRBD2. CDR3 length: 15 amino acids. In germline, CDR1 is MNHEY, CDR2 SVGAGI. V lost 6 bases, J lost 0 bases, and 5 bases stayed unmatched. CDR3 sequence (DNA): TGTGCCAGCAGAAGACTAGCGGGTGGCTCCTACGAGCAGTACGTC. Amino acid sequence: CASRRLAGGSYEQYV.

This clone showed up just a few times. V is TRBV14 and J is TRBJ2-5; a possible D gene is TRBD1 (9 bases). The J call is in doubt because the DNA end fits TRBJ2-7 better. CDR3 length: 15 residues. CDR1 and CDR2 (germline): SGHDN, FVKESK. CDR3: CASTPGGTGNYEQYF. The CDR3 DNA follows: TGTGCCAGCACCCCGGGGGGGACAGGGAACTACGAGCAGTACTTC.

The chain couples TRBV27 to TRBJ1-4, with 9 bases identical to TRBD1. The CDR3 contains 16 residues. V trimming: 6 bases; J trimming: 4 bases; junction bases outside the gene matches: 9. Germline CDR1 MNHEY, CDR2 SMNVEV (reference sequence). This CDR3 is CASRLNGDRVNEKLFF. The CDR3 DNA reads TGTGCCAGCAGACTTAATGGGGACAGGGTTAATGAAAAACTGTTTTTT.

The J gene is TRBJ1-1, the V gene TRBV10-2; D is ambiguous. Germline assignment: CDR1 WSHSY and CDR2 SAAADI. The CDR3 totals 11 residues. The V end lost 6 bases, the J end lost 1 base, and 3 bases lay between the germline ends. The CDR3 nucleotides are TGCGCCAGCAGGAAGAACACTGAAGCTTTCTTT. Its translation: CASRKNTEAFF.

This clone has a handful of counts. The V and J genes are TRBV5-5 and TRBJ2-3; 10 bases line up with TRBD2. This CDR3 comprises 14 residues. Per germline, CDR1 SGHKS and CDR2 YYEKEE (reference sequence). V lost 4 bases to trimming and J lost 2 bases; unmatched junction nucleotides: 1. The CDR3 nucleotides read TGTGCCAGCAGCGGGACTAGCGCCACAGATACGCAGTATTTT. It yields the protein CASSGTSATDTQYF.

The V gene is TRBV7-9, the J gene TRBJ1-1; 9 bases line up with TRBD1. V trimming: 5 bases; J trimming: 6 bases; junction bases outside the gene matches: 13. The CDR3 loop spans 16 amino acids. Per germline, CDR1 SEHNR and CDR2 FQNEAQ (reference sequence). CDR3 sequence reads: CASSRYSQGAAAEAFF. In DNA form, the CDR3 reads TGTGCCAGCAGCCGATATTCACAGGGGGCTGCAGCTGAAGCTTTCTTT.

The chain is built from TRBV7-9 and TRBJ2-5, with 12 bases matching TRBD2. There are 16 residues in the CDR3. The germline CDR1 and CDR2 sequences are SEHNR and FQNEAQ (reference sequence). With V trimmed by 5 bases and J by 2 bases, 6 bases remained unmatched. The CDR3: CASSPRLAGVQETQYF. The CDR3 DNA reads TGTGCCAGCAGCCCCCGACTAGCGGGAGTGCAAGAGACCCAGTACTTC.

This rearrangement joins TRBV7-9 to TRBJ2-3, with D hard to call. The germline V gene has CDR1 SEHNR and CDR2 FQNEAQ (reference sequence). The CDR3 is 15 residues long. V was trimmed by 1 base and J by 0 bases, leaving 8 bases between them. CDR3 protein: CASSLVASSTDTQYF. The CDR3 DNA follows: TGTGCCAGCAGCTTAGTCGCGTCTAGCACAGATACGCAGTATTTT.

This clone was seen a few times. The CDR3 bases are TGTGCCAGCAGTGAAAAGCACGAGCAGTACTTC. It codes for CASSEKHEQYF. This chain uses TRBV2 with TRBJ2-7, with D unclear. The germline V and J ends were trimmed by 2 bases and 5 bases, with 4 bases remaining between them. The CDR3 covers 11 residues. The germline V gene has CDR1 SNHLY and CDR2 FYNNEI.

This clone was recorded many times. The rearrangement uses TRBV25-1 and TRBJ2-4; TRBD1 is a possible D gene (5 bases). V was cut by 3 bases and J by 0 bases, with 15 bases left in between. CDR1 MGHDK and CDR2 SYGVNS come from the germline V gene. This CDR3 comprises 17 residues. The CDR3 spells CASSDRDSILAKNIQYF. The CDR3 region has the DNA TGTGCCAGCAGTGACAGGGATTCAATCTTAGCCAAAAACATTCAGTACTTC. Looking up the rest from reference TRBV25-1 and TRBJ2-4 gives the full variable domain: EADIYQTPRYLVIGTGKKITLECSQTMGHDKMYWYQQDPGMELHLIHYSYGVNSTEKGDLSSESTVSRIRTEHFPLTLESARPSHTSQYLCASSDRDSILAKNIQYFGAGTRLSVL.

This clone was observed a handful of times. The chain couples TRBV12-5 to TRBJ1-5; no definite D call. CDR1 is LGHNT, CDR2 FRNRAP, per germline. Trimming removed 3 bases at V and 9 bases at J, with 15 bases between. The CDR3 covers 14 residues. As DNA, the CDR3 is TGTGCTAGTGGTTTTGGGCAGACGGCGCGGCCCCAGCATTTT. Translation gives CASGFGQTARPQHF.

The rearrangement uses TRBV7-8 and TRBJ1-5; D call uncertain. This CDR3 comprises 13 residues. The ends were cut back, 1 base at V and 4 bases at J, with 5 bases in the middle. CDR1 is SGHVS, CDR2 FQNEAQ, per germline. CDR3 region: CASSLVRNQPQHF. The CDR3 DNA reads TGTGCCAGCAGCTTAGTCCGGAATCAGCCCCAGCATTTT.

This clone was recorded at least ten times. This chain joins TRBV7-8 and TRBJ2-5; D call uncertain. Trimming removed 6 bases at V and 5 bases at J, with 7 bases between. This CDR3 is built from 11 residues. CDR1 and CDR2 from the germline V gene are SGHVS and FQNEAQ. The chain's CDR3 is CASSVMETQYF. CDR3 DNA: TGTGCCAGCAGTGTAATGGAGACCCAGTACTTC. Full variable domain (rest looked up from reference TRBV7-8 and TRBJ2-5): GAGVSQSPRYKVAKRGQDVALRCDPISGHVSLFWYQQALGQGPEFLTYFQNEAQLDKSGLPSDRFFAERPEGSVSTLKIQRTQQEDSAVYLCASSVMETQYFGPGTRLLVL.

This clone was counted only a few times. The chain is built from TRBV6-5 and TRBJ1-6; a weak D match, TRBD1 (6 bases). CDR3 size: 13 residues. V was shortened by 6 bases and J by 5 bases, with 8 bases between the two germline ends. The germline gives CDR1 MNHEY, CDR2 SVGAGI. The CDR3 region is CASRRQDNSPLHF. The CDR3 coding sequence is TGTGCCAGCAGAAGACAGGATAATTCACCCCTCCACTTT.

The V call is TRBV19, the J call TRBJ1-3; D call uncertain. Trimming took off 3 bases at V and 4 bases at J, with 10 bases between the two ends. Germline lookup yields CDR1 LNHDA and CDR2 SQIVND (reference sequence). The CDR3 runs to 14 residues. For the CDR3, the DNA is TGTGCCAGTAGTATTCCGGGTGGCGGAAACACCATATATTTT. Its translation: CASSIPGGGNTIYF.

This clone came up a few times. V usage is TRBV5-1 and J usage is TRBJ2-3; the match to TRBD2 covers 10 bases. Germline CDR1 reads SGHRS; CDR2 reads YFSETQ. V trimming: 3 bases; J trimming: 4 bases; junction bases outside the gene matches: 8. The CDR3 totals 16 residues. The DNA for the CDR3 is TGCGCCAGCAGCTCCTATGGGCTAGCGGGAGCAGATACGCAGTATTTT. The encoded protein is CASSSYGLAGADTQYF.

This clone was observed a handful of times. At one boundary the junction diverges from the germline segment, which might be a read error. The chain has TRBV5-6 and TRBJ2-7; 7 bases match TRBD1. The CDR3 runs 14 residues. Germline CDR1 and CDR2: SGHDT and YYEEEE. CDR3 loop: CASSKHRGTSRIRF. As DNA, the CDR3 is TGTGCCAGCAGCAAACACAGGGGCACCTCTAGGATAAGGTTC.

This chain links TRBV6-1 with TRBJ2-7; a weak D match, TRBD2 (6 bases). The V gene lost 7 bases and the J gene lost 2 bases, with 15 bases spanning the gap. The germline gives CDR1 MNHNS, CDR2 SASEGT. The CDR3 spans 14 residues. CDR3 nucleotide sequence: TGTGCCAGCAACGCGGGGCACGGAGCCTACGAGCAGTACTTC. It translates to CASNAGHGAYEQYF.

This clone was recorded only once. This chain joins TRBV19 and TRBJ1-1, with D unresolved. V shed 1 base and J shed 10 bases, with 13 bases lying between them. The CDR3 is made up of 13 amino acids. The germline V gene has CDR1 LNHDA and CDR2 SQIVND (reference sequence). CDR3 DNA: TGTGCCAGTAGTATAGCATGGGGATCCGGAGCTTTCTTT. It is translated as CASSIAWGSGAFF.

The chain is built from TRBV7-9 and TRBJ1-1; D is perhaps TRBD1 (6 bases). The CDR3 length is 14 residues. V was clipped by 2 bases and J by 4 bases, with 11 bases between them. Germline-derived CDR1 and CDR2 are SEHNR and FQNEAQ (reference sequence). The CDR3 sequence: CASSLNRGGTEAFF. The CDR3 coding sequence is TGTGCCAGCAGCTTAAATAGGGGGGGCACTGAAGCTTTCTTT.

This clone was counted a few times. The chain joins TRBV7-9 to TRBJ2-1, with D possibly matching TRBD2 (6 bases). This CDR3 region has 14 residues. Germline lookup yields CDR1 SEHNR and CDR2 FQNEAQ (reference sequence). Trimming took off 3 bases at V and 7 bases at J, with 13 bases between the two ends. In nucleotides, the CDR3 is TGTGCCAGCAGCTTCGGGAGTTATGGAAATGAGCAGTTCTTC. Amino acid sequence: CASSFGSYGNEQFF.

The chain's CDR3 is CAWSVPGSGNTIYF. The CDR3 DNA reads as TGTGCCTGGAGTGTACCGGGCTCTGGAAACACCATATATTTT. V is TRBV30 and J is TRBJ1-3; no reliable D call. V lost 0 bases to trimming and J lost 0 bases, with 6 bases between them. Germline V gene data show CDR1 as GTSNPN and CDR2 as SVGIG (reference sequence). This CDR3 spans 14 amino acids.

This clone was seen a few times. The CDR3 spells CASRLARGLARNTGELFF. DNA for the CDR3: TGTGCAAGTCGCTTAGCGCGCGGGCTAGCGAGGAACACCGGGGAGCTGTTTTTT. This chain uses TRBV12-2 with TRBJ2-2; the table's D call, TRBD2, was not checked against the DNA. TRBV12-2 is reported as a pseudogene. The CDR3 is made up of 18 amino acids.

This clone was observed a handful of times. This chain uses TRBV27 with TRBJ1-1; D remains unclear. CDR1 is MNHEY and CDR2 is SMNVEV in the germline V gene (reference sequence). V was cut by 8 bases and J by 3 bases, with 13 bases left in between. The CDR3 totals 13 residues. CDR3 amino acids: CASEGGWDTEAFF. CDR3 nucleotides: TGTGCCAGCGAGGGTGGATGGGACACTGAAGCTTTCTTT.